This TCR beta chain appears in the sequencing data of a study of breast tumors, draining lymph nodes, adjacent tissues. Regarding the study as a whole: Tumor T cell lymph node origin was a supported hypothesis, not proven. Compared with lymph nodes, tumors were less diverse; compared with nontumor tissue, more. Compared with basal-like, luminal-like tumors shared significantly more repertoire with nontumor tissue. Data fit most tumor T cells coming from lymph node, expanding in tumor.

The lymph nodes were axillary draining lymph nodes from breast cancer patients. This clonotype has at least ten counts. Its cognate antigen is unknown. TCRdb used MiXCR to reprocess the multiplex PCR reads, holding one entry per CDR3 protein. Of under 350,000 distinct CDR3 sequences listed, roughly 31% are singletons. This sequence originates from a female donor with breast cancer. Some clones in this sample may be carry-over from other donors' samples. Sequencing used axillary lymph node tissue.

CDR3 in amino acids: CASSPVGPPSRRKLGTQYF. The DNA for the CDR3 is TGTGCCAGCAGCCCCGTCGGACCGCCTAGCAGGAGAAAGTTGGGTACGCAGTATTTT. The V and J genes are TRBV7-6 and TRBJ2-3; tentatively, D is TRBD2 (5 bases). Germline-derived CDR1 and CDR2 are SGHVS and FNYEAQ. V was cut by 5 bases and J by 8 bases, with 32 bases left in between. This CDR3 region has 19 residues. The full variable domain, its missing parts supplied by reference TRBV7-6 and TRBJ2-3, is GAGVSQSPRYKVTKRGQDVALRCDPISGHVSLYWYRQALGQGPEFLTYFNYEAQQDKSGLPNDRFSAERPEGSISTLTIQRTEQRDSAMYRCASSPVGPPSRRKLGTQYFGPGTRLTVL.